This is a list of T cell receptor beta chains from one sample in a study of cytomegalovirus exposure and HLA in healthy donors. Sequencing used immunoSEQ multiplex PCR; TCRdb keeps in-frame clones, though not all of them. The repertoire holds some 30,000 clones, with 44% as singletons. The sample was PBMCs. The source is a woman aged 50 to 65 in good health and CMV-seronegative. CDR3s include the opening cysteine and the closing phenylalanine or tryptophan. Fields, in order: clone size, D gene, V gene, J gene, CDR3 DNA, CDR3 protein. The D gene is left open where the match is weak. Expanded clones get a size class; other rows say once, few or many, or leave the size out.

abundance: once; d_gene: TRBD1; v_gene: TRBV6-5; j_gene: TRBJ2-2; CDR3nt: TGTGCCAGCGGGCGACAGGGGGCCTCCGGGGAGCTGTTTTTT; CDR3aa: CASGRQGASGELFF
abundance: .; d_gene: .; v_gene: TRBV10-3; j_gene: TRBJ1-2; CDR3nt: TGTGCCATCAGCGGGTTGGAGGGATATGGCTACACCTTC; CDR3aa: CAISGLEGYGYTF
abundance: once; d_gene: .; v_gene: TRBV7-7; j_gene: TRBJ2-5; CDR3nt: TGTGCCAGCAGCTTAGGAGGGCAGGAGACCCAGTACTTC; CDR3aa: CASSLGGQETQYF
abundance: few; d_gene: TRBD1; v_gene: TRBV6-4; j_gene: TRBJ1-5; CDR3nt: TGTGCCAGCAGTGGCCCTGGACAGGGTGATCAGCCCCAGCATTTT; CDR3aa: CASSGPGQGDQPQHF
abundance: .; d_gene: TRBD1; v_gene: TRBV10-3; j_gene: TRBJ1-2; CDR3nt: TGTGCCATCAGTGGGGGGACAGGCGGCTACACCTTC; CDR3aa: CAISGGTGGYTF
abundance: .; d_gene: TRBD1; v_gene: TRBV5-1; j_gene: TRBJ1-2; CDR3nt: TGCGCCAGCAGCACCGGGGACAGGGATAACTATGGCTACACCTTC; CDR3aa: CASSTGDRDNYGYTF
abundance: .; d_gene: .; v_gene: TRBV12-1; j_gene: TRBJ2-4; CDR3nt: TGTGCCAGCAGCCCCCCGGGGTCATGGAACATTCAGTACTTC; CDR3aa: CASSPPGSWNIQYF
abundance: .; d_gene: TRBD2; v_gene: TRBV10-1; j_gene: TRBJ2-1; CDR3nt: TGCGCCAGCACTGCGGGGGGCTCTAGCTATGAGCAGTTCTTC; CDR3aa: CASTAGGSSYEQFF
abundance: few; d_gene: .; v_gene: TRBV6-4; j_gene: TRBJ1-5; CDR3nt: TGTGCCAGCATAAGACAGAGTAATAGCAATCAGCCCCAGCATTTT; CDR3aa: CASIRQSNSNQPQHF
abundance: few; d_gene: .; v_gene: TRBV5-8; j_gene: TRBJ2-1; CDR3nt: TGTGCCAGCAGCTTGGCCACGGGCAGGGGGGTCAGCAATGAGCAGTTCTTC; CDR3aa: CASSLATGRGVSNEQFF
abundance: .; d_gene: .; v_gene: TRBV14; j_gene: TRBJ2-1; CDR3nt: TGTGCCAGCAGCCAAGCACAGGGAACCTACAATGAGCAGTTCTTC; CDR3aa: CASSQAQGTYNEQFF